A selection of T cell receptor beta chains follows, all from one sample in a study of tissue T cells after allogeneic stem cell transplantation. Some clones are missing from TCRdb's copy, which holds only in-frame ones; the method was immunoSEQ multiplex PCR. The data show some 45,000 clones, with 92% seen just once and approximately 3.6% held by the top ten. Sequencing used blood, obtained before transplantation. These receptors originate from a woman aged 35 to 69 who later had graft-versus-host disease after an allogeneic stem cell transplant. CDR3s include the opening cysteine and the closing phenylalanine or tryptophan. D genes are given only for firm matches. For some rows the clone size is stated as once, few or many, or as a class when expanded; others skip it.

j_gene | d_gene | abundance | v_gene | CDR3aa | CDR3nt
TRBJ2-3 | TRBD1 | NA | TRBV15 | CATSTRTGGDTQYF | TGTGCCACCAGCACCCGGACAGGGGGAGATACGCAGTATTTT
TRBJ1-4 | NA | once | TRBV3-1/TRBV3-2 | CASSQDWGAANEKLFF | TGTGCCAGCAGCCAAGATTGGGGGGCTGCTAATGAAAAACTGTTTTTT
TRBJ1-5 | NA | NA | TRBV15 | CATQGLPGQPQHF | TGTGCCACACAGGGCCTTCCAGGGCAGCCCCAGCATTTT
TRBJ2-3 | NA | NA | TRBV5-1 | CASTLGSIDTQYF | TGCGCCAGCACCTTAGGGTCTATCGATACGCAGTATTTT
TRBJ1-1 | NA | NA | TRBV5-6 | CASTYLDRQNTEAFF | TGTGCCAGCACGTACTTAGACCGGCAGAACACTGAAGCTTTCTTT
TRBJ2-1 | NA | NA | TRBV7-9 | CASSGLIDEQFF | TGTGCCAGCAGTGGCCTAATCGATGAGCAGTTCTTC
TRBJ1-4 | NA | NA | TRBV5-6 | CASRPGAATNEKLFF | TGTGCCAGCAGACCGGGAGCTGCAACTAATGAAAAACTGTTTTTT
TRBJ2-3 | TRBD2 | NA | TRBV15 | CATSRSGSTDTQYF | TGTGCCACCAGCCGTAGCGGGAGCACAGATACGCAGTATTTT
TRBJ2-7 | NA | NA | TRBV11-2 | CASSLDRSSYEQYF | TGTGCCAGCAGCTTAGATAGAAGCAGCTACGAGCAGTACTTC
TRBJ1-4 | NA | NA | TRBV3-1/TRBV3-2 | CASSQRANEKLFF | TGTGCCAGCAGCCAAAGGGCTAATGAAAAACTGTTTTTT
TRBJ1-1 | NA | NA | TRBV9 | CASSVEARFFGPNTEAFF | TGTGCCAGCAGCGTAGAAGCCAGATTTTTTGGTCCGAACACTGAAGCTTTCTTT
TRBJ2-3 | NA | NA | TRBV30 | CAWEQADTQYF | TGTGCCTGGGAACAGGCAGATACGCAGTATTTT
TRBJ2-3 | TRBD2 | NA | TRBV19 | CASTSGRTGTDTQYF | TGTGCCAGTACTAGCGGGAGAACAGGCACAGATACGCAGTATTTT
TRBJ2-7 | TRBD2 | once | TRBV4-1 | CASSLQGNSGSSYEQYF | TGCGCCAGCAGCCTCCAAGGGAATAGCGGGAGCTCCTACGAGCAGTACTTC
TRBJ1-4 | NA | NA | TRBV5-1 | CASSLDGIGEKLFF | TGCGCCAGCAGCTTGGATGGGATAGGGGAAAAACTGTTTTTT
TRBJ2-7 | NA | NA | TRBV3-1/TRBV3-2 | CASSLGRTTGYEQYF | TGTGCCAGCAGCCTGGGCCGGACTACAGGGTACGAGCAGTACTTC
TRBJ1-3 | NA | NA | TRBV12-3/TRBV12-4 | CASSLYSGNTIYF | TGTGCCAGCAGTTTATACTCTGGAAACACCATATATTTT
TRBJ1-1 | NA | few | TRBV18 | CASSPLRVGNTEAFF | TGTGCCAGCTCACCCCTCAGGGTTGGGAACACTGAAGCTTTCTTT
TRBJ2-2 | TRBD2 | NA | TRBV7-7 | CASSLAALAGGTGELFF | TGTGCTAGCAGCTTAGCTGCGCTAGCGGGTGGAACCGGGGAGCTGTTTTTT
TRBJ2-5 | TRBD2 | NA | TRBV12-3/TRBV12-4 | CASRGLFQETQYF | TGTGCCAGCAGGGGACTATTCCAAGAGACCCAGTACTTC
TRBJ1-1 | NA | NA | TRBV10-3 | CAISVGGEAFF | TGTGCCATCAGTGTGGGCGGTGAAGCTTTCTTT
TRBJ1-1 | NA | NA | TRBV9 | CASSVGQRGTEAFF | TGTGCCAGCAGCGTAGGACAGCGGGGGACTGAAGCTTTCTTT
TRBJ2-6 | NA | NA | TRBV18 | CASSPGYSGANVLTF | TGTGCCAGCTCACCTGGGTACTCTGGGGCCAACGTCCTGACTTTC
TRBJ2-1 | TRBD2 | NA | TRBV6-2/TRBV6-3 | CASSLKVAGGNEQFF | TGTGCCAGCAGTTTGAAGGTAGCGGGAGGCAATGAGCAGTTCTTC
TRBJ2-6 | NA | NA | TRBV12-3/TRBV12-4 | CASTDRGANVLTF | TGTGCCAGCACCGACCGCGGGGCCAACGTCCTGACTTTC
TRBJ2-6 | NA | NA | TRBV7-2 | CASSLGGHSGANVLTF | TGTGCCAGCAGCTTAGGTGGTCACTCTGGGGCCAACGTCCTGACTTTC
TRBJ1-5 | NA | NA | TRBV2 | CASSDAGAGNQPQHF | TGTGCCAGCAGTGACGCGGGGGCAGGCAATCAGCCCCAGCATTTT